This TCR beta chain was obtained from a study of blood T cells in healthy people across ages. The amount of total RNA extracted per sample was at least 5 micrograms. Study-level findings and limits: Observed TCR beta diversity showed a strong correlation with the percentage of naive T cells as measured by flow cytometry. The fall in TCR beta diversity per million T cells was roughly linear with age.

Using a J-beta primer mix together with a sample-barcoded 5' primer, a second PCR was run for roughly 6 to 12 cycles. Tagging of each cDNA molecule was performed by a template-switch adaptor with 12 random nucleotides. Via MiXCR, TCRdb re-called the 5' RACE reads, giving one row per CDR3 protein. The sample records fewer than 2,000,000 distinct CDR3 sequences, about two fifths being singletons. This clonotype was observed a handful of times. Its target is unknown. The source is a human donor in good health. Sequencing was performed on blood.

As DNA, the CDR3 is TGTGCCATCAGCACGGGACGCAGCTCTGGAAACACCATATATTTT. Translated, it gives CAISTGRSSGNTIYF. The V and J genes are TRBV10-3 and TRBJ1-3, with a possible D match to TRBD1 (5 bases). Germline V gives CDR1 ENHRY, CDR2 SYGVKD. Trimming took off 6 bases at V and 0 bases at J, with 12 bases between the two ends. The CDR3 spans 15 residues.